The T cell receptor (beta chain) described here comes from a study of CD8+ T cells in alopecia areata. Study outcomes and limitations: In blood and scalp, many expanded lesional clones persisted during tofacitinib.

Treatment here: oral pan-JAK inhibitor, 5-10 mg twice daily. Alopecia areata patients provided lesional scalp punch biopsies and peripheral blood. In each case, RNA was isolated and then reverse transcribed into cDNA as the sequencing template. Clones were sequenced by immunoSEQ multiplex PCR, and TCRdb holds only the in-frame ones, with some missing. The table has hundreds of thousands of clones, roughly 66% seen once. CDR1 GTSNPN and CDR2 SVGIG come from the germline V gene (reference sequence). The CDR3 is made up of 13 amino acids. V was pared by 3 bases and J by 8 bases, with 6 bases of the junction left unmatched. This clone has just a few counts. Antigen unknown.

The sequencing here drew on CD4+ T cells sorted from blood, taken between weeks 43 and 45, from a patient treated with tofacitinib. This receptor was obtained from a human donor with alopecia areata. J is TRBJ1-2 and V is TRBV30, with TRBD1 identical over 10 bases. The CDR3 DNA reads as TGTGCCTGGAGCCGAGACAGGGGGCAAGGCTACACCTTC. Residues: CAWSRDRGQGYTF.